These 23 T cell receptor beta chains were all obtained from the same sample, sequenced in a study of technical replicates of blood from several donors. TCRdb's table, derived via immunoSEQ multiplex PCR, lists solely in-frame clones and lacks some. Of 65,000 to 95,000 clones in the sample, nearly 98% are singletons; the top ten hold about 0.15%. Sequencing was done on a sample of T cells isolated from PBMCs. The receptors here all came from a human donor in good health.

The V call is TRBV4-1, the J call TRBJ1-5; possibly TRBD1 for D (5 bases). Trimming took 1 base from V and 6 from J, leaving 16 bases between them. Germline assignment: CDR1 MGHRA and CDR2 YSYEKL. The CDR3 contains 16 residues. The DNA for the CDR3 is TGCGCCAGCAGCCAAGGGCGGGGGAGAAGAAGTCAGCCCCAGCATTTT. Residues: CASSQGRGRRSQPQHF.

The chain has TRBV5-1 and TRBJ1-5; D gene uncertain. V lost 5 bases and J lost 6, with 12 bases in between. Looked up from germline, CDR1 is SGHRS and CDR2 is YFSETQ. The CDR3 runs to 13 residues. The CDR3 bases are TGCGCCAGCAGTTCGGAGGGCTTTCAGCCCCAGCATTTT. Amino acid sequence: CASSSEGFQPQHF.

This clone has just one count. The chain is built from TRBV4-1 and TRBJ2-1; 7 bases align to TRBD2. The V and J ends lost 0 bases and 7 bases, in that order; junction bases with no gene match: 9. Germline lookup yields CDR1 MGHRA and CDR2 YSYEKL. CDR3 length equals 16 residues. CDR3 sequence (DNA): TGCGCCAGCAGCCAAGACGGGGGGTTTGGAGTTAATGAGCAGTTCTTC. It is translated as CASSQDGGFGVNEQFF.

V gene TRBV9 combines with J gene TRBJ2-3; TRBD2 matches 10 bases. With 4 bases clipped from V and 2 bases from J, the junction kept 7 bases outside the gene matches. CDR1 and CDR2 from the germline V gene are SGDLS and YYNGEE. CDR3 length: 16 amino acids. As DNA, the CDR3 is TGTGCCAGCAGCATTAGCGGGAGGCCATACACAGATACGCAGTATTTT. This codes for CASSISGRPYTDTQYF.

This chain connects TRBV5-1 to TRBJ1-4; possible D gene TRBD1, 5 bases. Germline V gives CDR1 SGHRS, CDR2 YFSETQ. The CDR3 has 15 amino acids. V lost 2 bases to trimming and J lost 0 bases, with 8 bases between them. CDR3 in DNA: TGCGCCAGCAGCTTCACGGGGGCAACTAATGAAAAACTGTTTTTT. It codes for CASSFTGATNEKLFF.

The rearrangement uses TRBV11-2 and TRBJ2-3; D is perhaps TRBD2 (5 bases). The germline gives CDR1 SGHAT, CDR2 FQNNGV. This CDR3 has 16 residues. Trimming removed 4 bases from V and 0 bases from J, with 14 bases in between. This chain's CDR3 is CASSSGRDRSTDTQYF. CDR3 DNA: TGTGCCAGCAGCTCAGGCCGGGATCGAAGCACAGATACGCAGTATTTT.

Only one count was recorded for this clone. The chain carries TRBV2 and TRBJ2-1; D not certain. Trimming cost V 4 bases and J 10 bases, with 8 bases left between them. The CDR3 totals 11 residues. Per germline, CDR1 SNHLY and CDR2 FYNNEI. CDR3 protein: CASSGVREQFF. The CDR3 DNA follows: TGTGCCAGCAGTGGGGTCAGGGAGCAGTTCTTC.

The J gene is TRBJ1-1, the V gene TRBV18; D is unresolved. Germline V gene lookup returns CDR1 KGHSH and CDR2 LQKENI. CDR3 length equals 16 residues. Trimming removed 5 bases from V and 1 base from J, with 17 bases in between. Here the CDR3 reads CASSSTGYAGNTEAFF. CDR3 sequence (DNA): TGTGCCAGCTCATCCACCGGCTATGCGGGGAACACTGAAGCTTTCTTT.

The chain has TRBV29-1 and TRBJ1-1, with no clear D. In germline, CDR1 is SQVTM, CDR2 ANQGSEA. Trimming left V 7 bases short and J 4 bases short, with 13 bases between. The CDR3 is 12 residues long. DNA of the CDR3: TGCAGCGCCGCGGATCGTAGCACTGAAGCTTTCTTT. Translated: CSAADRSTEAFF.

CDR3 sequence reads: CASSLDYSRNTEAFF. The CDR3 nucleotides are TGTGCCAGCAGCTTGGATTACAGCCGGAACACTGAAGCTTTCTTT. This rearrangement joins TRBV5-4 to TRBJ1-1; D uncertain. Germline CDR1 and CDR2: SGHNT and YYREEE (reference sequence). Trimming removed 0 bases at V and 1 base at J, with 10 bases between. The CDR3 has 15 amino acids.

The chain links TRBV6-4 to TRBJ1-1; D unclear. The CDR3 spans 14 residues. V lost 0 bases to trimming and J lost 1 base, with 6 bases between them. CDR1 is MRHNA and CDR2 is SNTAGT in the germline V gene. The CDR3 loop is CASSDSFRNTEAFF. DNA of the CDR3: TGTGCCAGCAGTGACTCGTTTAGGAACACTGAAGCTTTCTTT.

The J gene is TRBJ1-2, the V gene TRBV2, with D perhaps matching TRBD1 (6 bases). Per the germline V gene, CDR1 is SNHLY and CDR2 is FYNNEI. The V end lost 3 bases, the J end lost 4 bases, and 9 bases lay between the germline ends. The CDR3 runs 13 residues. CDR3 amino acids: CASSDRGSYGYTF. As DNA, the CDR3 is TGTGCCAGCAGTGACAGGGGAAGCTATGGCTACACCTTC.

The CDR3 bases are TGTGCTAGTGGCCACCGCCCCAACCCGGTTGCCGAGACCCAGTACTTC. This sequence encodes CASGHRPNPVAETQYF. The chain joins TRBV12-5 to TRBJ2-5; D unresolved. The CDR3 spans 16 residues. With 6 bases removed from V and 5 bases from J, the gap between germline ends came to 22 bases. Per germline, CDR1 LGHNT and CDR2 FRNRAP. Complete variable domain (other parts from reference TRBV12-5 and TRBJ2-5): DARVTQTPRHKVTEMGQEVTMRCQPILGHNTVFWYRQTMMQGLELLAYFRNRAPLDDSGMPKDRFSAEMPDATLATLKIQPSEPRDSAVYFCASGHRPNPVAETQYFGPGTRLLVL.

The chain combines TRBV7-6 with TRBJ2-7; 8 bases agree with TRBD1. The CDR3 extends over 16 amino acids. V was pared by 1 base and J by 2 bases, with 7 bases of the junction left unmatched. CDR1 and CDR2 (germline): SGHVS, FNYEAQ. CDR3 residues: CASSLGQPGQAYEQYF. As DNA, the CDR3 is TGTGCCAGCAGCTTAGGTCAACCGGGACAGGCCTACGAGCAGTACTTC.

The V call is TRBV4-2, the J call TRBJ1-2; TRBD1 might be the D (6 bases). This CDR3 contains 15 residues. V was trimmed by 0 bases and J by 8 bases, leaving 16 bases between them. CDR1 LGHNA and CDR2 YNFKEQ come from the germline V gene. CDR3 sequence (DNA): TGTGCCAGCAGCCAAGAGAGATCAGGGGCTCGGGGCTACACCTTC. Amino acids: CASSQERSGARGYTF.

The chain recombines TRBV28 with TRBJ2-7; 12 positions match TRBD2. Trimming at V came to 6 bases and at J to 5 bases, leaving 11 bases not matched to a gene. CDR3 size: 16 residues. Germline assignment: CDR1 MDHEN and CDR2 SYDVKM. Here the CDR3 DNA reads TGTGCCAGCAGGTGGACTAGCGGGGCCGTGCGGGACGAGCAGTACTTC. Its translation: CASRWTSGAVRDEQYF. Full variable domain (remainder filled in from reference TRBV28 and TRBJ2-7): DVKVTQSSRYLVKRTGEKVFLECVQDMDHENMFWYRQDPGLGLRLIYFSYDVKMKEKGDIPEGYSVSREKKERFSLILESASTNQTSMYLCASRWTSGAVRDEQYFGPGTRLTVT.

The rearrangement links TRBV28 to TRBJ2-7; 10 bases are shared with TRBD2. The CDR3 spans 15 residues. V trimming: 3 bases; J trimming: 0 bases; junction bases outside the gene matches: 2. CDR1 is MDHEN, CDR2 SYDVKM, per germline. The CDR3 reads CASSLPSGSSYEQYF. The CDR3, as DNA: TGTGCCAGCAGTTTGCCTAGCGGGAGCTCCTACGAGCAGTACTTC.

The chain links TRBV6-5 to TRBJ2-1; D is uncertain. V lost 6 bases and J 5 bases, leaving 17 bases between the germline ends. The CDR3 consists of 15 residues. Germline CDR1 is MNHEY and CDR2 is SVGAGI. CDR3 sequence reads: CASSFSTGLNNEQFF. CDR3 in DNA: TGTGCCAGCAGCTTCTCAACCGGGTTGAACAATGAGCAGTTCTTC.

The chain uses TRBV7-3 and TRBJ1-1; 7 bases match TRBD1. Germline lookup yields CDR1 SGHTA and CDR2 FQGTGA. Trimming at V came to 5 bases and at J to 4 bases, leaving 7 bases not matched to a gene. CDR3 length equals 14 residues. This CDR3 reads CASSPQDRSTEAFF. The CDR3 DNA reads as TGTGCCAGCAGCCCTCAGGACAGGAGCACTGAAGCTTTCTTT.

This clone came up once. V usage is TRBV19 and J usage is TRBJ2-3; 8 bases fit TRBD1. The CDR3 totals 17 residues. Germline loops: CDR1 LNHDA, CDR2 SQIVND (reference sequence). With V trimmed by 1 base and J by 6 bases, 12 bases remained unmatched. CDR3 loop: CASSIGGDRTIGDTQYF. CDR3 coding DNA: TGTGCCAGTAGTATAGGCGGGGACAGGACCATTGGGGATACGCAGTATTTT.

The chain employs TRBV7-9 and TRBJ1-4; D is perhaps TRBD1 (6 bases). Germline V gene sequence: CDR1 SEHNR, CDR2 FQNEAQ (reference sequence). CDR3 length equals 12 residues. Deletions cut 5 bases from V and 8 bases from J, with 9 bases between. DNA of the CDR3: TGTGCCAGCAGCCATAGGGGGGAAAAACTGTTTTTT. Amino acids: CASSHRGEKLFF.

The V call is TRBV6-5, the J call TRBJ2-1; 11 bases map to TRBD2. Looked up from germline, CDR1 is MNHEY and CDR2 is SVGAGI. There are 16 residues in the CDR3. V lost 2 bases to trimming and J lost 6 bases; unmatched junction nucleotides: 6. The CDR3 nucleotides are TGTGCCAGCAGTTACGGGCTAGCGGGAGGTGGCAATGAGCAGTTCTTC. It encodes CASSYGLAGGGNEQFF.

The chain is built from TRBV27 and TRBJ2-2; tentatively, D is TRBD1 (5 bases). V dropped 5 bases and J dropped 8 bases, with 12 bases sitting between them. The CDR3 covers 13 residues. From germline, CDR1 is MNHEY and CDR2 SMNVEV (reference sequence). CDR3 DNA: TGTGCCAGCAGTCCAGGGCTTTGGGGGGAGCTGTTTTTT. This sequence encodes CASSPGLWGELFF.